This TCR beta chain was observed in a study of blood T cell repertoires in COVID-19. As for the study in general: The cDNA or gDNA used as material had been derived from T cells, B-cell-depleted T cells, or PBMCs.

The CDR3 loop spans 14 amino acids. Germline CDR1 reads SGHAT; CDR2 reads FQNNGV. Trimming cost V 4 bases and J 0 bases, with 6 bases left between them. TCRdb's copy holds only in-frame clones and misses some; the assay was immunoSEQ multiplex PCR. The top ten clones hold over 0.95% of a sample with around 100,000 clones, 90% to 95% of them seen once. This sequence originates from a man aged 55 to 70 with acute or convalescent COVID-19. The source material was peripheral blood. The chain couples TRBV11-2 to TRBJ2-2; D is unresolved. The CDR3 sequence: CASSWLANTGELFF. The CDR3 nucleotides read TGTGCCAGCAGCTGGTTAGCGAACACCGGGGAGCTGTTTTTT.